This TCR beta chain was found in a study of shared clonotypes between healthy human individuals. Study-wide background: There were three CD4 naive, three CD4 memory, two CD8 naive and one CD8 memory plates per donor.

Of note for this clone: Its antigen is still unknown.

Trimming stripped 1 base from V and 6 bases from J, with 13 bases between. Germline V CDR1 and CDR2: MNHNS, SASEGT. The CDR3 sequence is 15 residues long. Methods used by the authors: Quality scores were absent from the junction-only immunoSEQ sequences, so filtering differed. The protocol was immunoSEQ multiplex PCR, while the TCRdb copy is restricted to in-frame clones and leaves out a portion. The V and J calls and clone size are taken from that table; D and trimming were inferred from the DNA. The sample records 2.5 million or so clones, more than 90% being singletons. Study-level points and caveats: The genetic and exposure-history diversity represented was limited by few donors.

The sample consisted of naive CD4+ T cells sorted from blood. Subset given: CD45RA+ positively selected. The chain joins TRBV6-1 to TRBJ1-5, with D possibly being TRBD1 (5 bases). The clonotype was recovered from a man aged 18-30 years in good health. This chain's CDR3 is CASSEGLWGGQPQHF. The CDR3 bases are TGTGCCAGCAGTGAAGGGCTGTGGGGCGGTCAGCCCCAGCATTTT.